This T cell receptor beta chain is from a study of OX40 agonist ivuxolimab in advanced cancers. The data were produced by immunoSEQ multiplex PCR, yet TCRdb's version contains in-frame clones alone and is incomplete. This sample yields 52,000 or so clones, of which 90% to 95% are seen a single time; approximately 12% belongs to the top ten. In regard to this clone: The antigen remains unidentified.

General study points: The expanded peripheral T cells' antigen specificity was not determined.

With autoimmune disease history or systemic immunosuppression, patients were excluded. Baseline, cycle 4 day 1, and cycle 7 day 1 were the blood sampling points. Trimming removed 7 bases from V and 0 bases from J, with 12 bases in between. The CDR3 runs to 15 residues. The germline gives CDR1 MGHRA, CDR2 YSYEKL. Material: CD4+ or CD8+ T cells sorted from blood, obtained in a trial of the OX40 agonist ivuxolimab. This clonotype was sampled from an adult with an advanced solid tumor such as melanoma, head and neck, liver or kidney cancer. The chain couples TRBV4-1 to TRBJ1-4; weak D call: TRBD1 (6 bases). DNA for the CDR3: TGCGCCAGCAAGCGACAGGAGGCAACTAATGAAAAACTGTTTTTT. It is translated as CASKRQEATNEKLFF.